A selection of T cell receptor beta chains follows, all from one sample in a study of OX40 agonist ivuxolimab in advanced cancers. Generated by immunoSEQ multiplex PCR, the TCRdb table keeps only in-frame clones and is missing some. This sample yields around 66,000 clones, of which around 89% are seen a single time; more than 10% belongs to the top ten. Sequenced here: CD4+ or CD8+ T cells sorted from blood, sampled in a trial of the OX40 agonist ivuxolimab. The receptors shown here come from an adult with an advanced solid tumor such as melanoma, head and neck, liver or kidney cancer. The CDR3 runs from the conserved cysteine through the conserved F or W. Fields, in order: J gene, V gene, D gene, clone size, CDR3 DNA, CDR3 protein. The D gene is left open where the match is weak. Some rows mark clone size as missing; the rest say once, few, many or name a class of expanded clone.

j_call: TRBJ2-1
v_call: TRBV29-1
d_call: TRBD2
clone_size: NA
cdr3_nt: TGCAGCGTTGAAGGTGGGACCCTAGCGGAACTCTACAATGAGCAGTTCTTC
cdr3_aa: CSVEGGTLAELYNEQFF

j_call: TRBJ2-7
v_call: TRBV4-2
d_call: TRBD2
clone_size: NA
cdr3_nt: TGTGCCAGCAGCCTAGGGACTAACGTCTACGAGCAGTACTTC
cdr3_aa: CASSLGTNVYEQYF

j_call: TRBJ2-2
v_call: TRBV29-1
d_call: NA
clone_size: NA
cdr3_nt: TGCAGCGTTGTCCGGGTTGGGGCCGGGGAGCTGTTTTTT
cdr3_aa: CSVVRVGAGELFF

j_call: TRBJ1-2
v_call: TRBV5-5
d_call: NA
clone_size: NA
cdr3_nt: TGTGCCAGCAGCTTGGCGGGGGGCTCTAACTATGGCTACACCTTC
cdr3_aa: CASSLAGGSNYGYTF

j_call: TRBJ1-2
v_call: TRBV5-4
d_call: TRBD1
clone_size: NA
cdr3_nt: TGTGCCAGCAGCTTGGCCTGGACAGGGACCTATGGCTACACCTTC
cdr3_aa: CASSLAWTGTYGYTF

j_call: TRBJ1-2
v_call: TRBV5-1
d_call: NA
clone_size: NA
cdr3_nt: TGCGCCAGCAGCTTGGTGGGAGACATGGAATATGGCTACACCTTC
cdr3_aa: CASSLVGDMEYGYTF

j_call: TRBJ2-7
v_call: TRBV28
d_call: NA
clone_size: few
cdr3_nt: TGTGCCAGCAGTCCAGTTAGCTCCTACGAGCAGTACTTC
cdr3_aa: CASSPVSSYEQYF

j_call: TRBJ2-6
v_call: TRBV9
d_call: TRBD2
clone_size: NA
cdr3_nt: TGTGCCAGCAGCGTATTTCCGGGGGGGCCCTTCTCTGGGGCCAACGTCCTGACTTTC
cdr3_aa: CASSVFPGGPFSGANVLTF

j_call: TRBJ2-3
v_call: TRBV9
d_call: NA
clone_size: NA
cdr3_nt: TGTGCCAGCAGCCCCACGGGACGTAGCACAGATACGCAGTATTTT
cdr3_aa: CASSPTGRSTDTQYF

j_call: TRBJ2-1
v_call: TRBV10-2
d_call: NA
clone_size: NA
cdr3_nt: TGCGCCAGCGGGGTGAATGAGCAGTTCTTC
cdr3_aa: CASGVNEQFF

j_call: TRBJ1-2
v_call: TRBV7-9
d_call: NA
clone_size: NA
cdr3_nt: TGTGCCAGCAGCTTAGCGGGCGGCCCCAGCTATGGCTACACCTTC
cdr3_aa: CASSLAGGPSYGYTF

j_call: TRBJ1-4
v_call: TRBV7-9
d_call: TRBD1
clone_size: NA
cdr3_nt: TGTGCCAGCAGCCCCGGGACAGGGAGGGAAAAACTGTTTTTT
cdr3_aa: CASSPGTGREKLFF

j_call: TRBJ1-2
v_call: TRBV5-4
d_call: NA
clone_size: NA
cdr3_nt: TGTGCCAGCAGGAAGGCAGGGACCTATGGCTACACCTTC
cdr3_aa: CASRKAGTYGYTF

j_call: TRBJ1-2
v_call: TRBV7-2
d_call: NA
clone_size: few
cdr3_nt: TGTGCCACTTTAGCAATCCGGGTGGCTGGCTACACCTTC
cdr3_aa: CATLAIRVAGYTF

j_call: TRBJ2-5
v_call: TRBV6-1
d_call: TRBD1
clone_size: NA
cdr3_nt: TGTGCCAGCAGTACGGGACAGGGGCAGGGAGAGACCCAGTACTTC
cdr3_aa: CASSTGQGQGETQYF

j_call: TRBJ2-7
v_call: TRBV5-1
d_call: NA
clone_size: NA
cdr3_nt: TGCGCCAGCAGCTTGACCGGGGCCCTCTACGAGCAGTACTTC
cdr3_aa: CASSLTGALYEQYF

j_call: TRBJ2-5
v_call: TRBV12-5
d_call: TRBD2
clone_size: NA
cdr3_nt: TGTGCTAGTGGTTTTTATAGCGGGGGGGCCCGAGAGACCCAGTACTTC
cdr3_aa: CASGFYSGGARETQYF

j_call: TRBJ1-2
v_call: TRBV5-5
d_call: NA
clone_size: NA
cdr3_nt: TGTGCCAGCAGCTTGGGGCTGGCGACGTCGGGATATGGCTACACCTTC
cdr3_aa: CASSLGLATSGYGYTF

j_call: TRBJ2-5
v_call: TRBV2
d_call: TRBD1
clone_size: NA
cdr3_nt: TGTGCCAGCAGTGAAGGGCAGGGGGCAGGTCAAGAGACCCAGTACTTC
cdr3_aa: CASSEGQGAGQETQYF

j_call: TRBJ2-7
v_call: TRBV7-2
d_call: NA
clone_size: NA
cdr3_nt: TGTGCCAGCAGCTTAGGCCCCGACGGCTCCTACGAGCAGTACTTC
cdr3_aa: CASSLGPDGSYEQYF

j_call: TRBJ1-4
v_call: TRBV5-4
d_call: NA
clone_size: NA
cdr3_nt: TGTGCCACCCGGGAGTCAACTAATGAAAAACTGTTTTTT
cdr3_aa: CATRESTNEKLFF

j_call: TRBJ1-1
v_call: TRBV6-1
d_call: TRBD1
clone_size: NA
cdr3_nt: TGTGCCAGCAGTGAGACAGGGGGCTGGGTCACTGAAGCTTTCTTT
cdr3_aa: CASSETGGWVTEAFF

j_call: TRBJ2-7
v_call: TRBV11-3
d_call: TRBD2
clone_size: once
cdr3_nt: TGTGCCAGCAGCTCCGGACTAGCGGGAGGGTACGAGCAGTACTTC
cdr3_aa: CASSSGLAGGYEQYF

j_call: TRBJ1-5
v_call: TRBV5-6
d_call: NA
clone_size: few
cdr3_nt: TGTGCCAGCAGCTGGGACGGGAATCAGCCCCAGCATTTT
cdr3_aa: CASSWDGNQPQHF

j_call: TRBJ2-3
v_call: TRBV6-5
d_call: NA
clone_size: NA
cdr3_nt: TGTGCCAGCAACACAGGGTCTTGGACAGATACGCAGTATTTT
cdr3_aa: CASNTGSWTDTQYF

j_call: TRBJ2-7
v_call: TRBV27
d_call: NA
clone_size: NA
cdr3_nt: TGTGCCAGCGGTGAGCCGTCCAATTCCTACGAGCAGTACTTC
cdr3_aa: CASGEPSNSYEQYF

j_call: TRBJ1-2
v_call: TRBV18
d_call: NA
clone_size: NA
cdr3_nt: TGTGCCAGCTCACCAAGGCAGGGCGGGAGTGGCTACACCTTC
cdr3_aa: CASSPRQGGSGYTF

j_call: TRBJ1-5
v_call: TRBV28
d_call: TRBD1
clone_size: NA
cdr3_nt: TGTGCCAGCAGGCCGACAGGGGGCAGCAATCAGCCCCAGCATTTT
cdr3_aa: CASRPTGGSNQPQHF

j_call: TRBJ1-2
v_call: TRBV6-1
d_call: NA
clone_size: few
cdr3_nt: TGTGCCAGCAGTGAAGGCGGCGCTAACTATGGCTACACCTTC
cdr3_aa: CASSEGGANYGYTF

j_call: TRBJ1-6
v_call: TRBV5-6
d_call: NA
clone_size: NA
cdr3_nt: TGTGCCAGCAGATTCGGACCTACAGGGAACCATAATTCACCCCTCCACTTT
cdr3_aa: CASRFGPTGNHNSPLHF

j_call: TRBJ1-2
v_call: TRBV15
d_call: NA
clone_size: NA
cdr3_nt: TGTGCCACCAGCAGAGCTCGGGGGGTAGCGTATGGCTACACCTTC
cdr3_aa: CATSRARGVAYGYTF

j_call: TRBJ1-5
v_call: TRBV28
d_call: TRBD1
clone_size: NA
cdr3_nt: TGTGCCAGCAGTTTAACGGACAGGGATAGCAATCAGCCCCAGCATTTT
cdr3_aa: CASSLTDRDSNQPQHF

j_call: TRBJ2-2
v_call: TRBV6-1
d_call: NA
clone_size: NA
cdr3_nt: TGTGCCAGCAGTCGACAAGTCAACACCGGGGAGCTGTTTTTT
cdr3_aa: CASSRQVNTGELFF

j_call: TRBJ1-2
v_call: TRBV5-5
d_call: TRBD1
clone_size: NA
cdr3_nt: TGTGCCAGCAGCTTGGCCTACAGACAGGGGAGCTATGGCTACACCTTC
cdr3_aa: CASSLAYRQGSYGYTF

j_call: TRBJ2-3
v_call: TRBV18
d_call: NA
clone_size: NA
cdr3_nt: TGTGCCAGCTCACCCCCTACGGATACGCAGTATTTT
cdr3_aa: CASSPPTDTQYF

j_call: TRBJ2-3
v_call: TRBV19
d_call: TRBD2
clone_size: NA
cdr3_nt: TGTGCCAGTAGTCTCCTCCGGCAGCGGGAAACAGATACGCAGTATTTT
cdr3_aa: CASSLLRQRETDTQYF

j_call: TRBJ2-3
v_call: TRBV18
d_call: NA
clone_size: NA
cdr3_nt: TGTGCCAGCTCACCCGCGTCGTGGGGAGATACGCAGTATTTT
cdr3_aa: CASSPASWGDTQYF

j_call: TRBJ1-2
v_call: TRBV28
d_call: NA
clone_size: NA
cdr3_nt: TGTGCCAGCCGCCTCCTAGGGCCTAACTATGGCTACACCTTC
cdr3_aa: CASRLLGPNYGYTF

j_call: TRBJ1-1
v_call: TRBV6-1
d_call: NA
clone_size: few
cdr3_nt: TGTGCCAGCAAGAGGGGGTTTAGTGGGGACACTGAAGCTTTCTTT
cdr3_aa: CASKRGFSGDTEAFF

j_call: TRBJ1-1
v_call: TRBV5-1
d_call: NA
clone_size: once
cdr3_nt: TGCGCCAGCAGCACGGCCCGGCAGGGGCTAGGTTCTGAAGCTTTCTTT
cdr3_aa: CASSTARQGLGSEAFF

j_call: TRBJ1-1
v_call: TRBV27
d_call: TRBD1
clone_size: NA
cdr3_nt: TGTGCCAGCAGACGACAGGGGGCCGCTGAAGCTTTCTTT
cdr3_aa: CASRRQGAAEAFF

j_call: TRBJ1-1
v_call: TRBV27
d_call: NA
clone_size: NA
cdr3_nt: TGTGCCAGCAGTTTATTTCGGGGGACTGAAGCTTTCTTT
cdr3_aa: CASSLFRGTEAFF

j_call: TRBJ2-3
v_call: TRBV4-1
d_call: NA
clone_size: NA
cdr3_nt: TGCGCCAGCAGCCAGGAGAACAGGGATGATACGCAGTATTTT
cdr3_aa: CASSQENRDDTQYF

j_call: TRBJ1-1
v_call: TRBV7-9
d_call: NA
clone_size: NA
cdr3_nt: TGTGCCAGCAGCTTAGTCCCGCCGTACGCTTTCTTT
cdr3_aa: CASSLVPPYAFF

j_call: TRBJ2-3
v_call: TRBV7-9
d_call: NA
clone_size: NA
cdr3_nt: TGTGCCAGCAGCTTAGCTAGCACAGATACGCAGTATTTT
cdr3_aa: CASSLASTDTQYF